A selection of T cell receptor beta chains follows, all from one sample in a study of T cells after yellow fever vaccination. Each CDR3 protein is one row after TCRdb ran MiXCR on the 5' RACE reads. The sample carries a few hundred thousand distinct CDR3 sequences, roughly a sixth recorded once. The sequencing here drew on PBMCs, taken 5 days after the first yellow fever vaccination. The receptors originated from a man younger than 30 who received the YFV17D yellow fever vaccine. The CDR3 runs from the conserved cysteine through the conserved F or W. The D gene is left open where the match is weak.

d_call | v_call | cdr3_aa
NA | TRBV5-1 | CASSGQEGAGTEAFF
NA | TRBV7-9 | CASGQRSGANVLTF
TRBD1 | TRBV15 | CATSRAGQGGYEQYF
TRBD1 | TRBV28 | CASSYELRDRGLTDTQYF
NA | TRBV11-1 | CASSLVGTGGPTEAFF
NA | TRBV20-1 | CSALGHLSTAQYF
TRBD1 | TRBV6-1 | CASSPLDRRGYTF
NA | TRBV6-2/TRBV6-3 | CASGGAHQETQYF
NA | TRBV29-1 | CSARSGSYEQYF
TRBD1 | TRBV6-1 | CASSGLQGGGTEAFF
NA | TRBV18 | CASSPPSTDTEAFF
NA | TRBV10-3 | CATNGAGPENEQFF
TRBD2 | TRBV7-2 | CASSYGLAGGSETQYF
NA | TRBV11-2 | CASSLRMQGPGGWRATYEQYF
TRBD1 | TRBV5-1 | CASSLDSRGRETQYF
TRBD1 | TRBV29-1 | CSAETTGGTEAFF
TRBD1 | TRBV3-1 | CASSHLDRENGYTF